Detailed here is one T cell receptor beta chain. Its specificity is unknown. These data come from a study of shared clonotypes between healthy human individuals. Whole-study findings and limits: Clonotype sharing among donors likely depends on sequencing depth.

Assay used: immunoSEQ multiplex PCR; TCRdb lists only in-frame clones, some missing. The table lists some 2 million clones, around 96% of them singletons, with roughly 1.1% in the top ten. Naive CD8 cells, CD45RO-negative and positively selected for CCR7, excluded terminally differentiated effector memory CD45RA+ cells. This CDR3 is built from 17 residues. After removal of 7 bases from V and 2 bases from J, the junction contained 13 bases not matched to a gene. Germline CDR1 reads SNHLY; CDR2 reads FYNNEI. This clonotype was obtained from a man between 18 and 29 years old in good health. The sequenced sample consisted of naive CD8+ T cells sorted from blood. J is TRBJ2-7 and V is TRBV2, with 11 nucleotides matching TRBD1. In nucleotides, the CDR3 is TGTGCCAGCATCAGAAACAGGGTGGGACAGGGGGCCTACGAGCAGTACTTC. Residues: CASIRNRVGQGAYEQYF.